A selection of T cell receptor beta chains follows, all from one sample in a study of cytomegalovirus exposure and HLA in healthy donors. The data were produced by immunoSEQ multiplex PCR, yet TCRdb's version contains in-frame clones alone and is incomplete. Among fewer than 250,000 clones listed, 80% to 90% were seen once. The sample comprised PBMCs. The receptor source for this set is a man aged 25 to 45 in good health and CMV-seronegative. Each CDR3 is given with its conserved first and last residue.

length | J | V | CDR3
13 | TRBJ1-1 | TRBV29-1 | CSVGRESNTEAFF
15 | TRBJ2-2 | TRBV4-1 | CASSRQGSHTGELFF
16 | TRBJ2-5 | TRBV5-1 | CASSFGGGLVGETQYF
15 | TRBJ2-3 | TRBV7-9 | CASSPVRGLTDTQYF
13 | TRBJ2-7 | TRBV6-6 | CASSYLAAYEQYF
16 | TRBJ1-1 | TRBV4-1 | CASSQARQGMNTEAFF
15 | TRBJ1-5 | TRBV15 | CATSRPGQRTQPQHF
13 | TRBJ1-1 | TRBV7-2 | CASRRGGATEAFF
16 | TRBJ2-7 | TRBV2 | CASSDWDRELSREQYF
15 | - | TRBV6-5 | CASKLAGGPTNEQFF
14 | TRBJ2-1 | TRBV13 | CASSSLLEGFGQFF
15 | TRBJ1-2 | TRBV28 | CASSQPGQRNYGYTF
16 | TRBJ1-1 | TRBV6-1 | CASSDLEDRLNTEAFF
14 | TRBJ1-6 | TRBV6-4 | CASSEQGYNSPLHF
13 | TRBJ2-3 | TRBV15 | CATRYQITDTQYF
15 | TRBJ2-3 | TRBV2 | CASSRLAGGADTQYF
15 | TRBJ2-3 | TRBV19 | CASSIVAPLGDTQYF
13 | TRBJ2-7 | TRBV11-1 | CASLPDRGGEQYF
18 | TRBJ2-1 | TRBV19 | CASSIVGSGRYNGGEQFF
16 | - | TRBV9 | CASSVLAGASTYEQYF
15 | TRBJ1-4 | TRBV4-3 | CASSLRQATNEKLFF
12 | TRBJ2-3 | TRBV27 | CASSPTGFRRYF
17 | TRBJ2-4 | TRBV6-1 | CASSASPGAASKNIQYF
12 | TRBJ1-5 | TRBV15 | CATSRDQQPQHF
15 | TRBJ2-7 | TRBV2 | CASRERQAGAYEQYF
18 | TRBJ2-1 | TRBV5-1 | CASSPGLAVVWSYNEQFF
15 | TRBJ1-5 | TRBV9 | CASIQLSHSNQPQHF
12 | TRBJ1-1 | TRBV28 | CASRMGGTEAFF
15 | TRBJ2-7 | TRBV6-5 | CASSYRYQDTYEQYF
15 | TRBJ1-4 | TRBV9 | CASSVGTGLNEKLFF
16 | TRBJ1-2 | TRBV19 | CASSMGTTGINYGYTF
17 | TRBJ2-3 | TRBV5-6 | CASSFWIVARSTDTQYF
13 | TRBJ2-5 | TRBV18 | CASSPRGSETQYF
13 | TRBJ2-7 | TRBV2 | CASVSQVITEQYF
19 | TRBJ2-2 | TRBV7-9 | CASSLLGPGGPGRTGELFF
15 | TRBJ1-2 | TRBV10-3 | CAISDPETANYGYTF
15 | TRBJ2-6 | TRBV5-1 | CASSLMSAGANVLTF
15 | TRBJ1-1 | TRBV7-9 | CASSADSFKNTEAFF
16 | TRBJ2-7 | TRBV18 | CASSPPGGDGYYEQYF
15 | TRBJ1-1 | TRBV28 | CASTINPGGNTEAFF
14 | TRBJ2-1 | TRBV11-1 | CASSFTTPPNEQFF
15 | TRBJ2-1 | TRBV10-2 | CASSELNSGANEQFF
15 | TRBJ1-1 | TRBV27 | CASRWTGRGNTEAFF
15 | TRBJ1-1 | TRBV5-1 | CASSLGQEWSTEAFF
14 | TRBJ2-7 | TRBV27 | CATRTSGPTYEQYF
15 | TRBJ1-1 | TRBV7-2 | CASSFGGTLNTEAFF
14 | TRBJ1-1 | TRBV10-3 | CAISDGVDSTEAFF
13 | TRBJ1-2 | TRBV29-1 | CSVGQGLGYGYTF
13 | TRBJ2-7 | TRBV27 | CASSRSGQWEQYF
15 | TRBJ2-1 | TRBV11-3 | CASSSHSTGGNEQFF
15 | TRBJ1-6 | TRBV7-2 | CASSGGQWGISPLHF
12 | TRBJ1-2 | TRBV29-1 | CSAGQGNYGYTF
15 | TRBJ2-7 | TRBV5-4 | CASSGSGTGGGEQYF
13 | TRBJ1-5 | TRBV19 | CASSTDRLQPQHF
16 | TRBJ2-6 | TRBV7-8 | CASSTPVNSGANGLTF
15 | TRBJ2-7 | TRBV7-9 | CASSLYSGANYEQYF
15 | TRBJ2-1 | TRBV27 | CASSLAGRSYNEQFF
15 | TRBJ2-1 | TRBV5-1 | CASSLGIAGGGEQFF
15 | TRBJ1-5 | TRBV6-4 | CASSDFLISNQPQHF